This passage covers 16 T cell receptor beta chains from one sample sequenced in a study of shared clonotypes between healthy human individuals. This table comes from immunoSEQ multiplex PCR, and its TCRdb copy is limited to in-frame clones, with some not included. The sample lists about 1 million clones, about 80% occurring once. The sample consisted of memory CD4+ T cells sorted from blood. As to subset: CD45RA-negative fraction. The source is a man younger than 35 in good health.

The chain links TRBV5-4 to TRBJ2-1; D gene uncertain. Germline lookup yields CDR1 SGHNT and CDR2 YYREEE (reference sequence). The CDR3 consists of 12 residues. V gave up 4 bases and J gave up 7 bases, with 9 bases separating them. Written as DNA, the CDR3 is TGTGCCAGCAGCCAGGACCGGAATGAGCAGTTCTTC. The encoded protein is CASSQDRNEQFF.

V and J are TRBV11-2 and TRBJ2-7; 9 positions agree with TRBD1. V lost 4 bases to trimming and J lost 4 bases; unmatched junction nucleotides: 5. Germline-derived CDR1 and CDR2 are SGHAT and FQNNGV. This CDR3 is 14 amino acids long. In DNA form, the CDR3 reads TGTGCCAGCAGCTCTCCGGGACAGGGTTACGAGCAGTACTTC. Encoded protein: CASSSPGQGYEQYF.

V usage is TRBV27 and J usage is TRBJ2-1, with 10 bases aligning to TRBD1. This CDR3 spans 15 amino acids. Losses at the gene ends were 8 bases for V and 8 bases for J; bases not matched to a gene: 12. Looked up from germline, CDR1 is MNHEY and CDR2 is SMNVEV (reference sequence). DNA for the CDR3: TGTGCCAGCTCTCTGACGGACAGGGGGGCCTATGAGCAGTTCTTC. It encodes CASSLTDRGAYEQFF.

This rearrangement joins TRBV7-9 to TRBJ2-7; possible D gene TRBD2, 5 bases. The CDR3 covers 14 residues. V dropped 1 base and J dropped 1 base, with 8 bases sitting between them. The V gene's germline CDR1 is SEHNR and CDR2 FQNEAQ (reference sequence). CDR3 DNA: TGTGCCAGCAGCTTAGTTCCGGGGTCCTACGAGCAGTACTTC. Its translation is CASSLVPGSYEQYF.

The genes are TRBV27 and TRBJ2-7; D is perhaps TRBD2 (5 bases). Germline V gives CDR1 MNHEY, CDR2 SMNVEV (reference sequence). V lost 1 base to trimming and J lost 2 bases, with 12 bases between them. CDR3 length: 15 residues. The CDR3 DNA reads TGTGCCAGCAGTTTATACCAAACGGGGACCTACGAGCAGTACTTC. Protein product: CASSLYQTGTYEQYF.

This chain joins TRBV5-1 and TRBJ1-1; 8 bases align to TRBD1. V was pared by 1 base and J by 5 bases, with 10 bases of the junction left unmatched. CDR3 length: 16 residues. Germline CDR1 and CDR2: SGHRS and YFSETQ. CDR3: CASSLSQGAPGTEAFF. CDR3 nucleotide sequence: TGCGCCAGCAGCTTGAGCCAGGGGGCGCCGGGGACTGAAGCTTTCTTT.

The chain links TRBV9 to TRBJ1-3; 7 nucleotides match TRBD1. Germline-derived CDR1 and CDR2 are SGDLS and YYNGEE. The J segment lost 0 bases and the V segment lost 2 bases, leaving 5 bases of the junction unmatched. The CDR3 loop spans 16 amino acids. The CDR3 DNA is TGTGCCAGCAGCGTGGTGGGACAGAGCTCTGGAAACACCATATATTTT. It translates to CASSVVGQSSGNTIYF.

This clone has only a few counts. This chain's CDR3 is CASSQQGAYGYTF. In DNA, the CDR3 is TGTGCCAGCAGCCAACAGGGGGCCTATGGCTACACCTTC. The chain combines TRBV11-2 with TRBJ1-2; 9 nucleotides match TRBD1. This CDR3 is built from 13 residues. CDR1 is SGHAT, CDR2 FQNNGV, per germline. V lost 5 bases, J lost 4 bases, and 2 bases stayed unmatched. Full variable domain (rest looked up from reference TRBV11-2 and TRBJ1-2): EAGVAQSPRYKIIEKRQSVAFWCNPISGHATLYWYQQILGQGPKLLIQFQNNGVVDDSQLPKDRFSAERLKGVDSTLKIQPAKLEDSAVYLCASSQQGAYGYTFGSGTRLTVV.

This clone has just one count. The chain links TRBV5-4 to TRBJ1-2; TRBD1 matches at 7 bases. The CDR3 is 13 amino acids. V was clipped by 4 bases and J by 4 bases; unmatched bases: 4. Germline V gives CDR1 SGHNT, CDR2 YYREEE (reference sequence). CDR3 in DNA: TGTGCCAGCAGCACGGGACAGTCCTATGGCTACACCTTC. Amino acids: CASSTGQSYGYTF.

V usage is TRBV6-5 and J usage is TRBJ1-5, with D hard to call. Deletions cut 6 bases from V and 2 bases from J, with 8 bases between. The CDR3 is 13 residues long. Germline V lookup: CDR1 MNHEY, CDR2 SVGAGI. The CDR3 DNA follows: TGTGCCAGCAGCCCTAAGGGCAATCAGCCCCAGCATTTT. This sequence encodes CASSPKGNQPQHF.

CDR3 coding DNA: TGTGCCAGTAGTATAGGGTTCGGATCCTACTCTGGGGCCAACGTCCTGACTTTC. Its translation: CASSIGFGSYSGANVLTF. This sequence joins TRBV19 and TRBJ2-6; D is unresolved. The CDR3 runs 18 residues. V lost 1 base to trimming and J lost 0 bases, with 13 bases between them. Germline V lookup: CDR1 LNHDA, CDR2 SQIVND (reference sequence). Full variable domain (remainder filled in from reference TRBV19 and TRBJ2-6): DGGITQSPKYLFRKEGQNVTLSCEQNLNHDAMYWYRQDPGQGLRLIYYSQIVNDFQKGDIAEGYSVSREKKESFPLTVTSAQKNPTAFYLCASSIGFGSYSGANVLTFGAGSRLTVL.

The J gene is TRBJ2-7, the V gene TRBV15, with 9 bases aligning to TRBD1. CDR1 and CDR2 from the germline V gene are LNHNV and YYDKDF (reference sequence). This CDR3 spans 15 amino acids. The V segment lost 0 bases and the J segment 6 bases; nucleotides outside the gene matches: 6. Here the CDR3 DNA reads TGTGCCACCAGCAGAGATCGGGACAGGGTTTCCGAGCAGTACTTC. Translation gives CATSRDRDRVSEQYF.

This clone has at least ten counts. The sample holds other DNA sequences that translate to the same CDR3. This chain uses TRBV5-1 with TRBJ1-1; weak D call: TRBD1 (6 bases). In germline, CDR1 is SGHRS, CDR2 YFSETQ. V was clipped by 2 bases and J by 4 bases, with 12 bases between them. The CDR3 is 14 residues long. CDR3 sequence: CASSFGTLGTEAFF. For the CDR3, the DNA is TGCGCCAGCAGCTTCGGGACACTTGGCACTGAAGCTTTCTTT.

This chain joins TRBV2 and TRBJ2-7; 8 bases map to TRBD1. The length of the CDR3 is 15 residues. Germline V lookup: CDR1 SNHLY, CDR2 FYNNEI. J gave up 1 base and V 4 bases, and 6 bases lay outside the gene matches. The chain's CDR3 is CASSVETGVSYEQYF. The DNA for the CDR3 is TGTGCCAGCAGTGTCGAGACAGGGGTATCCTACGAGCAGTACTTC.

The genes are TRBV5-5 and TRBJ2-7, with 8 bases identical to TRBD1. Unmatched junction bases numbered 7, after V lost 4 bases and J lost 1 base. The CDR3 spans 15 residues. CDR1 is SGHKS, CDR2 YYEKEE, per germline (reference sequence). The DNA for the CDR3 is TGTGCCAGCAGCCTAACAGGGGGAGAATCCTACGAGCAGTACTTC. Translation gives CASSLTGGESYEQYF.

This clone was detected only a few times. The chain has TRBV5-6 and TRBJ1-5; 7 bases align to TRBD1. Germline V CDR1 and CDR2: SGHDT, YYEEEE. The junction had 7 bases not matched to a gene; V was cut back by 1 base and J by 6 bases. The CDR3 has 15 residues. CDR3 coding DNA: TGTGCCAGCAGCTTGCAGGGGGGCCAGCCTCAGCCCCAGCATTTT. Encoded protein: CASSLQGGQPQPQHF.